The 3 T cell receptor beta chains presented below share a single source sample, sequenced in a study of response to subunit inactivated influenza vaccine. One entry per CDR3 protein, called by TCRdb with MiXCR from the RT-PCR reads. The sample records 500,000 to 600,000 distinct CDR3 sequences, 7.6% being singletons. The input for sequencing was PBMCs from blood, taken roughly 24 months after vaccination. These receptors were taken from a man aged 50-75 years who received an inactivated influenza vaccine.

Worth noting for this clonotype: The junction differs from germline at one of its ends, possibly a read error. V gene TRBV30 combines with J gene TRBJ2-1; 7 positions agree with TRBD2. The CDR3 totals 15 residues. The germline V gene has CDR1 GTSNPN and CDR2 SVGIG (reference sequence). The CDR3 is CAWSVSLAAYNEKFF. In nucleotides, the CDR3 is TGTGCCTGGAGTGTAAGTCTAGCGGCCTACAATGAGAAGTTCTTC.

V usage is TRBV10-3 and J usage is TRBJ1-2; no definite D call. V dropped 6 bases and J dropped 2 bases, with 10 bases sitting between them. This CDR3 is 13 amino acids long. The germline gives CDR1 ENHRY, CDR2 SYGVKD. The CDR3 nucleotides read TGTGCCATCAGAGAAGATACAAACTATGGCTACACCTTC. It specifies CAIREDTNYGYTF.

V and J are TRBV6-2 or TRBV6-3 and TRBJ1-1; D gene uncertain. The V end was cut by 8 bases, the J end by 5 bases, with 18 bases between. This CDR3 is 14 amino acids long. CDR1 is MNHEY and CDR2 is SVGEGT in the germline V gene. CDR3 sequence (DNA): TGTGCCAGCTTGCCAGAGCGTGAGGAGACTGAAGCTTTCTTT. It translates to CASLPEREETEAFF.